What follows are 26 T cell receptor beta chains derived from one specimen sequenced in a study of control samples from healthy donors and cancer patients. TCRdb keeps only in-frame clones here, not all; method: immunoSEQ multiplex PCR. The sample lists about 83,000 clones, 91% seen once, with roughly 18% in the top ten. The sample comprised blood. These receptors came from a man aged 45 to 65 in good health.

This clone was recorded a few times. This chain connects TRBV4-2 to TRBJ2-2; D is tentatively TRBD1 or TRBD2 (5 bases each). V dropped 3 bases and J dropped 5 bases, with 10 bases sitting between them. The CDR3 length is 14 residues. Germline V CDR1 and CDR2: LGHNA, YNFKEQ. The CDR3 region has the DNA TGTGCCAGCAGCCAGGGGGAGAGGACCGGGGAGCTGTTTTTT. Protein: CASSQGERTGELFF.

This clone was counted between two and nine times. This chain links TRBV14 with TRBJ2-1; TRBD1 matches at 8 bases. Trimming removed 0 bases from V and 4 bases from J; junction bases left unmatched: 5. This CDR3 comprises 16 residues. CDR1 SGHDN and CDR2 FVKESK come from the germline V gene. This CDR3 reads CASSQEWTGSYNEQFF. The CDR3 coding sequence is TGTGCCAGCAGCCAAGAATGGACAGGGTCATACAATGAGCAGTTCTTC.

The chain joins TRBV7-2 to TRBJ1-1; 7 bases are shared with TRBD1. CDR1 is SGHTA, CDR2 FQGNSA, per germline. V lost 4 bases, J lost 5 bases, and 4 bases stayed unmatched. The CDR3 consists of 13 residues. The CDR3 loop is CASSSQQGTEAFF. In DNA form, the CDR3 reads TGTGCCAGCAGCTCCCAACAGGGGACTGAAGCTTTCTTT. Supplemented by reference TRBV7-2 and TRBJ1-1, the full variable domain reads GAGVSQSPSNKVTEKGKDVELRCDPISGHTALYWYRQSLGQGLEFLIYFQGNSAPDKSGLPSDRFSAERTGGSVSTLTIQRTQQEDSAVYLCASSSQQGTEAFFGQGTRLTVV.

V is TRBV3-1 (or the pseudogene TRBV3-2) and J is TRBJ1-2; D uncertain. The CDR3 runs 12 residues. The V end lost 3 bases, the J end lost 2 bases, and 4 bases lay between the germline ends. Germline loops: CDR1 LGHDT, CDR2 YNNKEL (reference sequence). The CDR3 region has the DNA TGTGCCAGCAGCCAGAGCAACTATGGCTACACCTTC. Translated, it gives CASSQSNYGYTF.

This chain joins TRBV5-1 and TRBJ2-3; D is perhaps TRBD2 (7 bases). Germline CDR1 reads SGHRS; CDR2 reads YFSETQ. Trimming took 0 bases from V and 1 from J, leaving 12 bases between them. The CDR3 loop spans 16 amino acids. The CDR3 bases are TGCGCCAGCAGCTTGGGGTCGGGGGGCGGCACAGATACGCAGTATTTT. Its protein product is CASSLGSGGGTDTQYF.

This chain uses TRBV6-6 with TRBJ1-4; D is unclear. Germline V gene lookup returns CDR1 MNHNY and CDR2 SVGAGI (reference sequence). This CDR3 is 14 amino acids long. The V end lost 6 bases, the J end lost 0 bases, and 8 bases lay between the germline ends. CDR3 sequence reads: CASRRTATNEKLFF. The CDR3 region has the DNA TGTGCCAGCAGGCGTACAGCAACTAATGAAAAACTGTTTTTT.

The chain carries TRBV3-1 (or the pseudogene TRBV3-2) and TRBJ2-3; possible D gene TRBD2, 5 bases. Trimming pared 0 bases from V and 9 bases from J, leaving 7 bases between. The germline CDR1 and CDR2 sequences are LGHDT and YNNKEL (reference sequence). This CDR3 comprises 12 residues. CDR3 protein: CASSQDRETQYF. CDR3 nucleotide sequence: TGTGCCAGCAGCCAAGATAGGGAGACGCAGTATTTT.

The chain employs TRBV29-1 and TRBJ1-1; D is unresolved. Trimming took 7 bases from V and 10 from J, leaving 19 bases between them. This CDR3 has 12 residues. Germline-derived CDR1 and CDR2 are SQVTM and ANQGSEA. The CDR3 DNA reads TGCAGCGCTTATAGCGCCCCCTCGGTAGCTTTCTTT. Encoded protein: CSAYSAPSVAFF.

The V gene is TRBV18, the J gene TRBJ1-5; tentative D call: TRBD1 (5 bases). CDR3 length: 13 amino acids. V was trimmed by 6 bases and J by 4 bases, leaving 10 bases between them. Germline V gene sequence: CDR1 KGHSH, CDR2 LQKENI. The CDR3, as DNA: TGTGCCAGCTCTCCCCCAGGGAATCAGCCCCAGCATTTT. It specifies CASSPPGNQPQHF.

J is TRBJ1-2 and V is TRBV24-1; no clear D gene. The CDR3 runs 15 residues. From germline, CDR1 is KGHDR and CDR2 SFDVKD. Trimming took off 4 bases at V and 2 bases at J, with 13 bases between the two ends. CDR3: CATSDPRTVNYGYTF. In nucleotides, the CDR3 is TGTGCCACCAGTGACCCGAGGACCGTCAACTATGGCTACACCTTC.

The chain is built from TRBV6-5 and TRBJ1-1, with D tentatively TRBD1 (5 bases). CDR3 length: 15 residues. The V end lost 0 bases, the J end lost 4 bases, and 12 bases lay between the germline ends. Germline assignment: CDR1 MNHEY and CDR2 SVGAGI. The CDR3 reads CASSYSGARGTEAFF. CDR3 nucleotide sequence: TGTGCCAGCAGTTACTCCGGGGCAAGGGGCACTGAAGCTTTCTTT.

Here the CDR3 reads CASSLGMSGNTIYF. The CDR3 bases are TGTGCCAGCAGCTTAGGCATGTCTGGAAACACCATATATTTT. The chain is built from TRBV11-2 and TRBJ1-3, with D unclear. The V gene lost 1 base and the J gene lost 1 base, with 5 bases spanning the gap. CDR3 length: 14 amino acids. The germline V gene has CDR1 SGHAT and CDR2 FQNNGV.

The chain links TRBV19 to TRBJ1-1; a possible D gene is TRBD1 (5 bases). The germline V and J ends were trimmed by 11 bases and 1 base, with 20 bases remaining between them. CDR1 LNHDA and CDR2 SQIVND come from the germline V gene (reference sequence). The CDR3 extends over 15 amino acids. For the CDR3, the DNA is TGTGCCTCCTCAGTTGGGGGGGGTAGGAACACTGAAGCTTTCTTT. Its translation is CASSVGGGRNTEAFF.

The rearrangement joins TRBV7-2 to TRBJ2-3; 8 bases match TRBD2. This CDR3 region has 14 residues. With 3 bases clipped from V and 4 bases from J, the junction kept 3 bases outside the gene matches. Per germline, CDR1 SGHTA and CDR2 FQGNSA. The CDR3 DNA sequence: TGTGCCAGCAGCTTTAGCGGGGTTCCAGATACGCAGTATTTT. Translation: CASSFSGVPDTQYF.

This chain links TRBV7-9 with TRBJ2-3, with D possibly matching TRBD2 (6 bases). This CDR3 spans 14 amino acids. From germline, CDR1 is SEHNR and CDR2 FQNEAQ (reference sequence). The germline V and J ends were trimmed by 2 bases and 5 bases, with 11 bases remaining between them. CDR3 bases: TGTGCCAGCAGCTTAAGCGGGCAAGGAGATACGCAGTATTTT. This translates into CASSLSGQGDTQYF.

The rearrangement joins TRBV3-1 (or the pseudogene TRBV3-2) to TRBJ2-5; possibly TRBD2 for D (5 bases). Looked up from germline, CDR1 is LGHDT and CDR2 is YNNKEL (reference sequence). This CDR3 is built from 14 residues. The V gene lost 6 bases and the J gene lost 5 bases, with 16 bases spanning the gap. The CDR3 nucleotides read TGTGCCAGCAGACGACGAGAGGGCGGGGAGACCCAGTACTTC. Its translation: CASRRREGGETQYF.

This clone was found once. The genes are TRBV18 and TRBJ1-6; TRBD1 matches at 7 bases. The V segment lost 3 bases and the J segment 5 bases; nucleotides outside the gene matches: 4. The CDR3 loop spans 15 amino acids. Germline loops: CDR1 KGHSH, CDR2 LQKENI. CDR3 DNA sequence: TGTGCCAGCTCACCCGGGACAGCCCATAATTCACCCCTCCACTTT. This gives the protein CASSPGTAHNSPLHF.

This clone was detected only a few times. The V gene is TRBV7-9, the J gene TRBJ1-2; D remains ambiguous. This CDR3 is built from 11 residues. Germline V CDR1 and CDR2: SEHNR, FQNEAQ (reference sequence). Trimming left V 5 bases short and J 8 bases short, with 9 bases between. This chain's CDR3 is CASSIEGGYTF. The CDR3 DNA reads TGTGCCAGCAGCATCGAAGGAGGCTACACCTTC.

This chain uses TRBV18 with TRBJ2-5, with D perhaps matching TRBD2 (6 bases). Germline V gene sequence: CDR1 KGHSH, CDR2 LQKENI. The CDR3 has 14 residues. Trimming removed 2 bases at V and 5 bases at J, with 12 bases between. In nucleotides, the CDR3 is TGTGCCAGCTCACCAAAGGGACTGCGGGAGACCCAGTACTTC. It yields the protein CASSPKGLRETQYF. Full variable domain (rest looked up from reference TRBV18 and TRBJ2-5): NAGVMQNPRHLVRRRGQEARLRCSPMKGHSHVYWYRQLPEEGLKFMVYLQKENIIDESGMPKERFSAEFPKEGPSILRIQQVVRGDSAAYFCASSPKGLRETQYFGPGTRLLVL.

DNA for the CDR3: TGTGCCAGTAGACAACAGGGTGGTGGAAGCAATCAGCCCCAGCATTTT. It codes for CASRQQGGGSNQPQHF. The chain combines TRBV19 with TRBJ1-5, with D maybe TRBD1 (6 bases). V dropped 6 bases and J dropped 1 base, with 16 bases sitting between them. This CDR3 comprises 16 residues. Germline V gene data show CDR1 as LNHDA and CDR2 as SQIVND (reference sequence).

This chain uses TRBV20-1 with TRBJ2-4; no clear D gene. The CDR3 loop spans 13 amino acids. The germline V gene has CDR1 DFQATT and CDR2 SNEGSKA (reference sequence). Trimming stripped 3 bases from V and 0 bases from J, with 6 bases between. CDR3 bases: TGCAGTGCTAGTGAACTAGCCAAAAACATTCAGTACTTC. It is translated as CSASELAKNIQYF.

The chain uses TRBV2 and TRBJ1-1; D not certain. The CDR3 totals 14 residues. Germline V lookup: CDR1 SNHLY, CDR2 FYNNEI. Trimming shortened V by 5 bases and J by 4 bases, and 14 bases separated the two germline ends. The CDR3 region has the DNA TGTGCCAGCAGTCCTAGAGCGAGGAGCACTGAAGCTTTCTTT. As protein: CASSPRARSTEAFF. Filled out from reference TRBV2 and TRBJ1-1, the complete variable domain reads EPEVTQTPSHQVTQMGQEVILRCVPISNHLYFYWYRQILGQKVEFLVSFYNNEISEKSEIFDDQFSVERPDGSNFTLKIRSTKLEDSAMYFCASSPRARSTEAFFGQGTRLTVV.

This chain joins TRBV19 and TRBJ1-2, with D perhaps TRBD1 (6 bases). CDR1 and CDR2 from the germline V gene are LNHDA and SQIVND (reference sequence). This CDR3 region has 14 residues. The V end was cut by 6 bases, the J end by 8 bases, with 19 bases between. The CDR3 DNA follows: TGTGCCAGTAGCCCCCAGGGGTCAAGAAAGGGCTACACCTTC. Translating it yields CASSPQGSRKGYTF.

This chain links TRBV7-2 with TRBJ2-7; 12 nucleotides line up with TRBD2. The J segment lost 6 bases and the V segment lost 5 bases, leaving 8 bases of the junction unmatched. Germline V lookup: CDR1 SGHTA, CDR2 FQGNSA. The length of the CDR3 is 15 residues. This CDR3 is CASSAMTSGGAEQYF. CDR3 in DNA: TGTGCCAGCAGCGCGATGACTAGCGGGGGCGCCGAGCAGTACTTC.

V is TRBV5-1 and J is TRBJ2-5; 12 nucleotides line up with TRBD2. The CDR3 length is 15 residues. Germline CDR1 is SGHRS and CDR2 is YFSETQ. J was trimmed by 5 bases and V by 7 bases; bases with no gene match: 9. CDR3 region: CASRPSGGAWETQYF. The CDR3 DNA reads as TGCGCCAGCCGCCCTAGCGGGGGGGCCTGGGAGACCCAGTACTTC.

The chain links TRBV21-1 to TRBJ1-2. TRBV21-1 constitutes a pseudogene. This CDR3 comprises 13 residues. The DNA for the CDR3 is TGTGCCAGCAACTCTCGGGGCGAAGGTGGCTACACCTTC. Its translation is CASNSRGEGGYTF.